Following are 23 T cell receptor beta chains from one sample sequenced in a study of blood T cell repertoires in COVID-19. Sequenced by immunoSEQ multiplex PCR; TCRdb stores in-frame clones only, minus some. The data show 70,000 or so clones, roughly three quarters seen once. The sequenced material came from peripheral blood. These receptor sequences come from a human donor in a cohort sampled during active COVID-19.

The DNA for the CDR3 is TGTGCCAGCACCGCTGGGGGGGCCCAGTACTTC. Its translation is CASTAGGAQYF. The chain links TRBV12-3 or TRBV12-4 to TRBJ2-5; 7 bases fit TRBD2. The V and J ends lost 7 bases and 9 bases, in that order; junction bases with no gene match: 5. The CDR3 runs 11 residues.

The rearrangement links TRBV18 to TRBJ2-7, with a weak D call TRBD2 (6 bases). CDR3 length: 13 amino acids. Per germline, CDR1 KGHSH and CDR2 LQKENI. The V end lost 6 bases, the J end lost 3 bases, and 12 bases lay between the germline ends. The CDR3 spells CASSAGPNYEQYF. The DNA of the CDR3 is TGTGCCAGCTCCGCGGGACCCAACTACGAGCAGTACTTC.

The V gene is TRBV28, the J gene TRBJ1-6; no clear D gene. Germline CDR1 is MDHEN and CDR2 is SYDVKM. V was pared by 7 bases and J by 3 bases, with 13 bases between. This CDR3 is 15 amino acids long. In nucleotides, the CDR3 is TGTGCCAGCACCTTGGAGTTTAACTATAATTCACCCCTCCACTTT. Translation: CASTLEFNYNSPLHF. Full variable domain (rest looked up from reference TRBV28 and TRBJ1-6): DVKVTQSSRYLVKRTGEKVFLECVQDMDHENMFWYRQDPGLGLRLIYFSYDVKMKEKGDIPEGYSVSREKKERFSLILESASTNQTSMYLCASTLEFNYNSPLHFGNGTRLTVT.

The genes are TRBV19 and TRBJ1-4, with 11 positions matching TRBD1. The CDR3 consists of 15 residues. Germline CDR1 and CDR2: LNHDA and SQIVND (reference sequence). Trimming at V came to 3 bases and at J to 7 bases, leaving 4 bases not matched to a gene. The CDR3: CASSISGTGGEKLFF. CDR3 DNA sequence: TGTGCCAGTAGTATTTCCGGGACAGGGGGTGAAAAACTGTTTTTT.

This clone has only a few counts. The chain is built from TRBV28 and TRBJ1-5; 9 positions agree with TRBD1. The junction had 11 bases not matched to a gene; V was cut back by 5 bases and J by 3 bases. Germline V gene sequence: CDR1 MDHEN, CDR2 SYDVKM. CDR3 length: 17 amino acids. The CDR3 reads CASSPLRTGVYNQPQHF. The CDR3 nucleotides are TGTGCCAGCAGTCCACTCCGGACAGGGGTATACAATCAGCCCCAGCATTTT. Combining the CDR3 with reference TRBV28 and TRBJ1-5 gives the whole variable domain DVKVTQSSRYLVKRTGEKVFLECVQDMDHENMFWYRQDPGLGLRLIYFSYDVKMKEKGDIPEGYSVSREKKERFSLILESASTNQTSMYLCASSPLRTGVYNQPQHFGDGTRLSIL.

The gene calls are TRBV4-1 and TRBJ1-5, with a possible D match to TRBD1 (6 bases). The CDR3 is 15 residues long. V shed 0 bases and J shed 5 bases, with 11 bases lying between them. Germline CDR1 reads MGHRA; CDR2 reads YSYEKL. CDR3 protein: CASSQDQGRDQPQHF. As DNA, the CDR3 is TGCGCCAGCAGCCAAGATCAGGGGAGGGATCAGCCCCAGCATTTT.

The genes are TRBV2 and TRBJ1-1; D is uncertain. Germline V gene data show CDR1 as SNHLY and CDR2 as FYNNEI. The germline V and J ends were trimmed by 2 bases and 4 bases, with 14 bases remaining between them. The CDR3 runs to 15 residues. CDR3 in amino acids: CASSENSGLATEAFF. The CDR3 coding sequence is TGTGCCAGCAGTGAAAATTCAGGTCTTGCCACTGAAGCTTTCTTT.

The chain joins TRBV11-2 to TRBJ2-3; D remains ambiguous. Per germline, CDR1 SGHAT and CDR2 FQNNGV. This CDR3 spans 12 amino acids. The ends were cut back, 2 bases at V and 7 bases at J, with 7 bases in the middle. DNA of the CDR3: TGTGCCAGCAGCTTATCTCAGAATACGCAGTATTTT. It encodes CASSLSQNTQYF.

V and J are TRBV28 and TRBJ1-2, with a weak D call TRBD1 (6 bases). With 3 bases removed from V and 3 bases from J, the gap between germline ends came to 11 bases. The CDR3 is made up of 14 amino acids. The V gene's germline CDR1 is MDHEN and CDR2 SYDVKM. The CDR3: CASSLGRGDYGYTF. DNA of the CDR3: TGTGCCAGCAGTTTGGGCAGGGGTGACTATGGCTACACCTTC.

The rearrangement uses TRBV4-1 and TRBJ1-1; D remains unclear. The germline V gene encodes CDR1 MGHRA and CDR2 YSYEKL. V was pared by 4 bases and J by 0 bases, with 9 bases between. There are 14 residues in the CDR3. The CDR3 loop is CASSPSGMNTEAFF. The CDR3, as DNA: TGCGCCAGCAGCCCCTCCGGTATGAACACTGAAGCTTTCTTT.

The chain joins TRBV30 to TRBJ1-1; 7 nucleotides align to TRBD1. The ends lost 2 bases at V and 1 base at J; junction bases unmatched: 7. The CDR3 is 15 amino acids. CDR1 is GTSNPN, CDR2 SVGIG, per germline (reference sequence). The CDR3 sequence is CAWSHPDRKNTEAFF. The CDR3 DNA reads as TGTGCCTGGAGTCACCCGGACAGGAAGAACACTGAAGCTTTCTTT.

The chain joins TRBV5-6 to TRBJ1-6, with D unclear. This CDR3 region has 13 residues. The germline V and J ends were trimmed by 2 bases and 6 bases, with 6 bases remaining between them. CDR1 and CDR2 (germline): SGHDT, YYEEEE. The CDR3 region is CASSLLSNSPLHF. Written as DNA, the CDR3 is TGTGCCAGCAGCTTATTGAGTAATTCACCCCTCCACTTT.

DNA of the CDR3: TGTGCCAGCTTCATAACAGGATTGAACACTGAAGCTTTCTTT. This gives the protein CASFITGLNTEAFF. V and J are TRBV18 and TRBJ1-1; possibly TRBD1 for D (5 bases). V lost 7 bases and J lost 0, with 12 bases in between. The CDR3 covers 14 residues. From germline, CDR1 is KGHSH and CDR2 LQKENI. Variable domain in full (rest from reference TRBV18 and TRBJ1-1): NAGVMQNPRHLVRRRGQEARLRCSPMKGHSHVYWYRQLPEEGLKFMVYLQKENIIDESGMPKERFSAEFPKEGPSILRIQQVVRGDSAAYFCASFITGLNTEAFFGQGTRLTVV.

V is TRBV9 and J is TRBJ1-2; D remains ambiguous. Germline V gives CDR1 SGDLS, CDR2 YYNGEE. Trimming left V 3 bases short and J 0 bases short, with 15 bases between. This CDR3 is 16 amino acids long. Here the CDR3 DNA reads TGTGCCAGCAGCGCCCGTATAGTCGCCCCTAACTATGGCTACACCTTC. This encodes CASSARIVAPNYGYTF.

The V gene is TRBV9, the J gene TRBJ2-7, with TRBD1 matching over 9 bases. CDR1 and CDR2 (germline): SGDLS, YYNGEE. The length of the CDR3 is 13 residues. J lost 5 bases, V lost 0 bases, and 0 bases had no gene match. CDR3 DNA: TGTGCCAGCAGCGTAGGGGACAGGGACGAGCAGTACTTC. Its protein is CASSVGDRDEQYF.

This clone was recorded once. The chain is built from TRBV5-5 and TRBJ1-2; 9 nucleotides line up with TRBD1. The CDR3 sequence is 15 residues long. V was pared by 0 bases and J by 7 bases, with 7 bases of the junction left unmatched. The germline gives CDR1 SGHKS, CDR2 YYEKEE (reference sequence). This chain's CDR3 is CASSLVVTGGFGYTF. CDR3 DNA: TGTGCCAGCAGCTTGGTGGTTACAGGGGGCTTTGGCTACACCTTC.

The rearrangement joins TRBV6-1 to TRBJ1-5; D not certain. CDR3 length: 14 residues. Germline V gene sequence: CDR1 MNHNS, CDR2 SASEGT. Trimming removed 3 bases from V and 6 bases from J, with 12 bases in between. This chain's CDR3 is CASSDEYSGQPQHF. CDR3 DNA sequence: TGTGCCAGCAGTGATGAATACTCTGGTCAGCCCCAGCATTTT.

This clone is termed medium-sized (0.01 to 0.1%). J is TRBJ1-2 and V is TRBV6-5; 11 bases are shared with TRBD1. CDR3 length: 13 amino acids. Trimming cost V 5 bases and J 7 bases; bases outside gene matches: 3. CDR1 MNHEY and CDR2 SVGAGI come from the germline V gene. CDR3 amino acids: CASSPGTGGGYTF. The CDR3 nucleotides read TGTGCCAGCAGTCCCGGGACAGGGGGTGGCTACACCTTC.

This chain connects TRBV2 to TRBJ1-5; a possible D gene is TRBD1 (6 bases). The V end was cut by 0 bases, the J end by 7 bases, with 10 bases between. The CDR3 length is 14 residues. Per germline, CDR1 SNHLY and CDR2 FYNNEI. The CDR3 DNA follows: TGTGCCAGCAGTGAAGCGTGGGGGCTCCAGCCCCAGCATTTT. Amino acids: CASSEAWGLQPQHF. Variable domain in full (rest from reference TRBV2 and TRBJ1-5): EPEVTQTPSHQVTQMGQEVILRCVPISNHLYFYWYRQILGQKVEFLVSFYNNEISEKSEIFDDQFSVERPDGSNFTLKIRSTKLEDSAMYFCASSEAWGLQPQHFGDGTRLSIL.

This chain joins TRBV7-2 and TRBJ1-1; D call uncertain. CDR1 is SGHTA, CDR2 FQGNSA, per germline. The V gene lost 5 bases and the J gene lost 0 bases, with 10 bases spanning the gap. The CDR3 runs 14 residues. The CDR3 region has the DNA TGTGCCAGCAGCCTTGTAATTGTGAACACTGAAGCTTTCTTT. Amino acid sequence: CASSLVIVNTEAFF.

This clone was counted many times. This chain uses TRBV5-6 with TRBJ2-7, with unresolved D. Germline V gives CDR1 SGHDT, CDR2 YYEEEE. This CDR3 contains 12 residues. Trimming took 4 bases from V and 2 from J, leaving 7 bases between them. CDR3 residues: CASSHGPYEQYF. CDR3 nucleotides: TGTGCCAGCAGCCATGGGCCCTACGAGCAGTACTTC.

The chain uses TRBV7-9 and TRBJ2-7; 10 positions match TRBD1. V lost 4 bases and J lost 4; bases outside the gene matches: 19. This CDR3 contains 19 residues. Germline assignment: CDR1 SEHNR and CDR2 FQNEAQ (reference sequence). CDR3 bases: TGTGCCAGCAGCTCAGAGGGGGGGCGGATCGGGACAGGGGTATACGAGCAGTACTTC. This codes for CASSSEGGRIGTGVYEQYF. Full variable domain (rest looked up from reference TRBV7-9 and TRBJ2-7): DTGVSQNPRHKITKRGQNVTFRCDPISEHNRLYWYRQTLGQGPEFLTYFQNEAQLEKSRLLSDRFSAERPKGSFSTLEIQRTEQGDSAMYLCASSSEGGRIGTGVYEQYFGPGTRLTVT.

The chain uses TRBV2 and TRBJ2-1; possibly TRBD2 for D (7 bases). Per the germline V gene, CDR1 is SNHLY and CDR2 is FYNNEI. The CDR3 is made up of 15 amino acids. V was clipped by 7 bases and J by 8 bases, with 21 bases between them. The CDR3 DNA reads as TGTGCCAGCACCATGCTAACCGGAGGGGGGGATGAGCAGTTCTTC. Encoded protein: CASTMLTGGGDEQFF.